This TCR beta chain came from a study of blood T cell repertoires in COVID-19 (dated by TCRdb to 2020 to 2022). Regarding the complete study: Samples from collaborators originated in the United States, Italy and Spain and spanned both the acute and convalescent phases of COVID-19. The material from the prospective study consisted of cDNA or gDNA derived from T cells, B-cell-depleted T cells, or PBMCs. Subjects who had been exposed to COVID-19, were actively infected with it, or had recovered from it provided the deeply sampled blood TCRbeta repertoires that made up the dataset. The repertoires were made available in a free public database intended to serve as a resource for research on the immune response to SARS-CoV-2. Samples came from the ongoing ImmuneRACE study (first 160 participants) plus 1,254 subjects from 6 global collaborators. A de-identified subject ID, COVID-19 status, age in years and sex were almost always included in the sample metadata. Where available, HLA class I and class II types were obtained from metadata supplied by the sample provider rather than from assay-based typing. Results the study describes overall, beyond this receptor: Clinical and demographic metadata were provided uncurated, with the amount varying by source and participant.

TCRbeta CDR3 regions were amplified from genomic DNA using the immunoSEQ Assay, a bias-controlled multiplex PCR. In the authors' own workflow: The number of nucleated cells in each sample was estimated from the amplification of reference gene primers within the assay. To quantify the absolute abundance of each unique TCRbeta CDR3 rearrangement, sequence reads were collapsed and filtered. For each sample, productive Simpson clonality was calculated as the square root of Simpson's diversity index over productive rearrangements. Entries here come from immuneACCESS through TCRdb and include only in-frame sequences with V and J called. Some clones fail to appear in such tables; in the studies checked, an unresolved V gene covers under half of the shortfall, and the cause of the remainder is unknown. V and J calls and clone size are as listed in that table; D and trimming were resolved from the DNA. For this sample there are approximately 220,000 clones; around 87% appear just once. Of the sample, over 13% is held by the ten largest clones.

Enrolling through a virtual design, the prospective study's participants ranged in age from roughly 18 to 89 years and lived across some 22 United States geographic areas. In the prospective study, participants were assigned to cohorts based on the clinical history participants reported in a screening survey and a study questionnaire. Exposed participants had been in contact, within 2 weeks of entering the study, with a person who had a PCR-confirmed or clinician-diagnosed case of COVID-19. In the prospective study, mobile phlebotomists collected whole blood, serum and a nasopharyngeal or oropharyngeal swab from each participant. Additional blood draws and questionnaires over an approximately 2-month period could optionally be provided by prospective study participants. Before DNA extraction, prospective study blood samples were shipped either frozen or at room temperature. Worth noting for this clone: Its antigen is still unknown. No base-level quality is on record; no much larger clone is a single base apart.

The cysteine opens and the phenylalanine closes a CDR3 of 13 amino acids. The kept DNA is CDR3 alone, 39 bases in frame from the first base. The germline V gene provides CDR1 ENHRY and CDR2 SYGVKD. V loses 9 bases at its end and J loses 2 bases; junction bases beyond the gene matches: 5. The sequence derives from a man under 40 who had been exposed to COVID-19. The rearranged segments are TRBV10-3 and TRBJ2-7, and 9 junction bases match TRBD1. Specimen: PBMCs or T cells enriched from blood (not recorded which). The nucleotide sequence is TGTGCCATACGGACAGGGGAGGCCTACGAGCAGTACTTC. This is translated as CAIRTGEAYEQYF.